This TCR beta chain was found in a study of tissue T cells after allogeneic stem cell transplantation. Time point specified: mouse harvest day 7 after allogeneic transplant. Tail vein injection delivered 10^7 T-cell-depleted bone marrow cells and 10^6 splenic CD5+ T cells. Study-wide results and limits: In patients and mice, blood and spleen missed much of tissue repertoire.

Germline assignment: CDR1 KGHPV and CDR2 FQNQEV (reference sequence). Trimming stripped 2 bases from V and 0 bases from J, with 7 bases between. This CDR3 has 14 amino acids. The protocol was immunoSEQ multiplex PCR, while the TCRdb copy is restricted to in-frame clones and leaves out a portion. The table lists more than 6,500 clones, roughly 47% of them singletons. Comments on this clone: Antigen: not known. Gene names denote mouse genes. Sequencing ends 1 residue short of the CDR3 end; the germline J gene provides the rest.

The source of this sequence is a female BALB/c mouse given C57BL/6 T cells with graft-versus-host disease after an allogeneic hematopoietic cell transplant. Sequencing used lymph node tissue. The chain uses TRBV26 and TRBJ1-2; perhaps TRBD1 as D (5 bases). The CDR3 bases that were read are TGTGCCAGCAGTCTGATACAGGCAAACTCCGACTACACC. It codes for CASSLIQANSDYT. The entire CDR3 sequence reads CASSLIQANSDYTF. The whole variable domain, remainder taken from reference TRBV26 and TRBJ1-2, is NSKVIQTPRYLVKGQGQKAKMRCIPEKGHPVVFWYQQNKNNEFKFLINFQNQEVLQQIDMTEKRFSAECPSNSPCSLEIQSSEAGDSALYLCASSLIQANSDYTFGSGTRLLVI.